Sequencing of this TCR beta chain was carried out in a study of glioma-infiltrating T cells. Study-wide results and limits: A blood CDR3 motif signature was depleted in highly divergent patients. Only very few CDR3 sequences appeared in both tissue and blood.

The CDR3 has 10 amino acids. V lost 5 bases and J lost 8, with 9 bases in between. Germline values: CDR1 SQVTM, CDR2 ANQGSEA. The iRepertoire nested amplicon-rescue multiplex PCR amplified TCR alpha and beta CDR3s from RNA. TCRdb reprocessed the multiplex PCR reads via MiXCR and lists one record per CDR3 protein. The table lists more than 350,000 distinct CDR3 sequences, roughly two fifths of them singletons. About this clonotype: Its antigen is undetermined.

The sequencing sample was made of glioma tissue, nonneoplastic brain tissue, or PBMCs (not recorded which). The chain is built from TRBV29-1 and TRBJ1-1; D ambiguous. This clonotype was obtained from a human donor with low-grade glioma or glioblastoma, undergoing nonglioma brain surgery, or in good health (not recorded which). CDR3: CSVYGLEAFF. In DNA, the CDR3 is TGCAGCGTTTATGGACTGGAAGCTTTCTTT.